These 2 T cell receptor beta chains came from one sample sequenced in a study of blood T cell repertoires in COVID-19. TCRdb keeps only in-frame clones here, not all; method: immunoSEQ multiplex PCR. The table includes 210,000 or so clones, 83% detected once. The material sequenced was peripheral blood. The receptors shown here come from a woman aged 30 to 39 with COVID-19, enrolled during active disease.

This chain links TRBV6-2 or TRBV6-3 with TRBJ2-3; maybe TRBD2 (6 bases). From germline, CDR1 is MNHEY and CDR2 SVGEGT. The CDR3 extends over 12 amino acids. V dropped 5 bases and J dropped 5 bases, with 8 bases sitting between them. The CDR3 loop is CASSHGGDTQYF. CDR3 in DNA: TGTGCCAGCAGTCACGGGGGAGATACGCAGTATTTT.

The CDR3 region has the DNA TGTGCCAGCAGCGTTAGCGGAACCTCCTACGAGCAGTACTTC. Its protein is CASSVSGTSYEQYF. The chain recombines TRBV9 with TRBJ2-7; the D gene is possibly TRBD2 (6 bases). The germline gives CDR1 SGDLS, CDR2 YYNGEE. The V and J ends lost 2 bases and 0 bases respectively, with 9 bases between them. The CDR3 length is 14 residues.